This TCR beta chain derives from a study of tumor-infiltrating lymphocytes in oesophageal squamous cell carcinoma. This CDR3 contains 16 residues. CDR1 is MGHRA and CDR2 is YSYEKL in the germline V gene. Trimming removed 4 bases from V and 6 bases from J, with 21 bases in between. This clonotype turned up a few times. TCRdb re-analysed the PCR reads in MiXCR, keeping a single row per CDR3 protein. The data contain about 21,000 distinct CDR3 sequences, around 40% of them singletons. Sequencing was done on a sample of esophageal tumor tissue. This sequence originates from a male donor with esophageal squamous cell carcinoma. The chain has TRBV4-1 and TRBJ1-1; D remains unclear. CDR3 sequence reads: CASSPQLGFNFAEAFF. Written as DNA, the CDR3 is TGCGCCAGCAGCCCCCAGCTAGGCTTTAATTTTGCTGAAGCTTTCTTT.